Shown below are 6 T cell receptor beta chains from a single sample sequenced in a study of T cells in Graves' hyperthyroidism and ophthalmopathy. RNA transcripts yielded amplified TCR beta CDR3 regions. HTBI primers were used for first-round RT-PCR of the TCR CDR3. MiXCR, run by TCRdb on the multiplex PCR reads, gives a single entry per CDR3 protein. Of about 720,000 distinct CDR3 sequences listed, 15% to 20% are singletons. Sequencing was done on a sample of blood. These receptors were taken from a man younger than 35 with Graves' hyperthyroidism.

Many counts were recorded for this clonotype. The chain couples TRBV28 to TRBJ1-2; tentative D call: TRBD1 (5 bases). The CDR3 is 14 residues long. CDR1 and CDR2 from the germline V gene are MDHEN and SYDVKM. Trimming shortened V by 6 bases and J by 3 bases, and 14 bases separated the two germline ends. The CDR3 bases are TGTGCCAGCAGCCTCGGGGGGTGGGACTATGGCTACACCTTC. Its protein is CASSLGGWDYGYTF.

This clonotype turned up a few times. V usage is TRBV27 and J usage is TRBJ2-1, with 8 bases matching TRBD2. The CDR3 loop spans 15 amino acids. Germline V gives CDR1 MNHEY, CDR2 SMNVEV (reference sequence). J was trimmed by 0 bases and V by 6 bases; bases with no gene match: 4. The DNA of the CDR3 is TGTGCCAGCAGGGGGGGGACTAGCTCCTACAATGAGCAGTTCTTC. It specifies CASRGGTSSYNEQFF.

This clonotype was detected ten times or more. The chain links TRBV24-1 to TRBJ2-7, with D possibly TRBD2 on 6 matching bases. Per germline, CDR1 KGHDR and CDR2 SFDVKD. Trimming left V 3 bases short and J 1 base short, with 9 bases between. The CDR3 sequence is 14 residues long. CDR3 protein: CATSDSGRSYEQYF. CDR3 DNA sequence: TGTGCCACCAGTGATAGCGGGCGATCCTACGAGCAGTACTTC.

This clonotype has ten or more counts. The rearrangement joins TRBV3-1 to TRBJ1-1; perhaps TRBD1 as D (6 bases). The V gene lost 3 bases and the J gene lost 2 bases, with 13 bases spanning the gap. The germline CDR1 and CDR2 sequences are LGHDT and YNNKEL (reference sequence). This CDR3 contains 15 residues. The CDR3 reads CASSHGSTGNTEAFF. The CDR3 coding sequence is TGTGCCAGCAGCCATGGCTCGACAGGAAACACTGAAGCTTTCTTT.

The CDR3 DNA follows: TGTGCCAGCAGCCCGACAGGGTCCTCCACAGATACGCAGTATTTT. It encodes CASSPTGSSTDTQYF. This chain joins TRBV13 and TRBJ2-3; 7 bases match TRBD1. CDR3 length: 15 amino acids. Losses at the gene ends were 5 bases for V and 2 bases for J; bases not matched to a gene: 7. CDR1 PRHDT and CDR2 FYEKMQ come from the germline V gene (reference sequence).

In its sample, this clonotype was seen many times. This chain links TRBV5-1 with TRBJ1-2; a possible D gene is TRBD1 (6 bases). V lost 0 bases, J lost 8 bases, and 20 bases lay in between. This CDR3 spans 16 amino acids. Per germline, CDR1 SGHRS and CDR2 YFSETQ. The CDR3 here is CASSLAYTTGVEGYTF. The DNA for the CDR3 is TGCGCCAGCAGCTTGGCCTACACGACAGGAGTTGAAGGCTACACCTTC.